The source of this T cell receptor (beta chain) is a study of control samples from healthy donors and cancer patients. Trimming removed 8 bases at V and 5 bases at J, with 16 bases between. Germline lookup yields CDR1 MDHEN and CDR2 SYDVKM. CDR3 size: 14 residues. The table lists this clone with many counts. The protocol was immunoSEQ multiplex PCR, while the TCRdb copy is restricted to in-frame clones and leaves out a portion. The sample lists about 410,000 clones, 80% to 95% occurring once. The source is a middle-aged man with head and neck cancer. The rearrangement joins TRBV28 to TRBJ1-5; no reliable D call. Sequenced: PBMCs. The CDR3 sequence: CASRGTGGHQPQHF. The CDR3 DNA is TGTGCCAGCCGCGGAACGGGAGGTCATCAGCCCCAGCATTTT.